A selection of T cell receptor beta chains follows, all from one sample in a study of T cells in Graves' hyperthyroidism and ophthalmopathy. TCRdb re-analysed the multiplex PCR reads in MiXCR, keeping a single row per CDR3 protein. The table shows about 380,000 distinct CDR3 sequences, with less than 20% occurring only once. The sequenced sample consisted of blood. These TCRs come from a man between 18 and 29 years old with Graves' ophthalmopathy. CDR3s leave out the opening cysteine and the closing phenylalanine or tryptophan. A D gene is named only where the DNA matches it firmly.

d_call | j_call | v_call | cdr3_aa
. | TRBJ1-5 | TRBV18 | ASSPVFGSDQPQH
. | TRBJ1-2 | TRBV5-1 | ASSLASANGGGYT
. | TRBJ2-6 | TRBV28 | ASSLVVGAGGLSGANVLT
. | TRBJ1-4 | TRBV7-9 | ASSLVEGDEKLF
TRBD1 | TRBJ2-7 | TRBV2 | ASQRQGGYEQY
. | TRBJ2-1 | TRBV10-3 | AISESTAGGAVGYNEQF
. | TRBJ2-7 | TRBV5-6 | ASSHGGESSYEQY
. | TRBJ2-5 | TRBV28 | ASSSHQVETQY
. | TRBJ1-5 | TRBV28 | ASSTVRVWGTDPSNQPQH
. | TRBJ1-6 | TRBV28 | ASSPGGSHSPLH
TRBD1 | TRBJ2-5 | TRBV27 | ASGPGTGWEETQY
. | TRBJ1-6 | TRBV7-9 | ASSLEGPLH
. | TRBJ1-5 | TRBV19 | ASSIGVQEFNQPQH
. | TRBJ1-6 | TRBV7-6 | ASSGAGGHKNSPLH
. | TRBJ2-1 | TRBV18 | ASSRAGSYNEQF
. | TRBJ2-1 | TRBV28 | ASSSGQGGEQF
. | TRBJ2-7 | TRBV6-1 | ASSEFRQSSYEQY
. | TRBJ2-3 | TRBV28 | ASSLGFGGESTDTQY
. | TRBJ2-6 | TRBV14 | ASSQDNSGANVLT
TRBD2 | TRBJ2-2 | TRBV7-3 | ASSSSGGAGELF
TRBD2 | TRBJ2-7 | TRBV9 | ASSVSSGVPPSYEQY
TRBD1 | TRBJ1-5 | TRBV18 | ASSPRTGGIGQPQH
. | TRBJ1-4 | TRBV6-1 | ASSFTGTTNEKLF
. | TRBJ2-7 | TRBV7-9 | ASSLASGPPHEQY
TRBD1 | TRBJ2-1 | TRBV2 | ASSAHRDRAFDEQF
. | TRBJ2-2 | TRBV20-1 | SARVSMNTGELF
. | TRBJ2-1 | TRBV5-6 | ASSFPSSSYNEQF
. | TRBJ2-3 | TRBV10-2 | ASSEVGLGHTQY
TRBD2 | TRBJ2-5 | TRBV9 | ASSVTSGVLETQY
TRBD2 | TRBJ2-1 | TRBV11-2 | ASSPHLAGAYNEQF
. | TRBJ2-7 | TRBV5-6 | ASSSRSLVEQY
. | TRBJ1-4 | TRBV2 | ASSGGQGVEKLF
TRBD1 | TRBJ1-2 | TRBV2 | ASSAHRDRGNGYT
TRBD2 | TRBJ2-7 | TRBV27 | ASSSPLSGDDEQY
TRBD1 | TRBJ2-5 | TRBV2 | ASSLDREFQY
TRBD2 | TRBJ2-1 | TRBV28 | ASSTLWGGGSYNEQF
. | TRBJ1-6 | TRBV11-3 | ASSLGTYSPLH
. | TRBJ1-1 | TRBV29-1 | SGTQYNTEAF
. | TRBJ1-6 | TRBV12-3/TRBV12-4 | ASSLSTSAGSPLH
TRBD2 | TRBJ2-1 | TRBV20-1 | SAPSGGDNNEQF
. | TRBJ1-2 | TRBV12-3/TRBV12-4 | ASSFSSERGGYT
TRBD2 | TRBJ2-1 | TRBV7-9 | ASSELAGGTYNEQF
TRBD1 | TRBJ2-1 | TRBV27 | ASRAGTGTYIYNEQF
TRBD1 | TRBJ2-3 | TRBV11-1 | ASSSGTVYTDTQY
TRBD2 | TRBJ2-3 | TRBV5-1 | ASSDGLAGARELQY
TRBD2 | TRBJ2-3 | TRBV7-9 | ASSAIWGGGAHTDTQY
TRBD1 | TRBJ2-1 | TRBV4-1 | ASSPTGTGGLEQF
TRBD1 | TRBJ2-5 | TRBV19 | ASMGDREETQY
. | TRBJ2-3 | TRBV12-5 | ASGPSGADTQY
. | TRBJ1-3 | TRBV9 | ASSVEGLGSGNTIY
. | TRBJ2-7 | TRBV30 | AWSGRVAFYEQY
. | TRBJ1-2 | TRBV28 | ASTPQGWAGYGYT